This TCR beta chain is from a study of shared clonotypes between healthy human individuals. Comment on this clone: At the DNA level, this CDR3 is encoded by other sequences in the same sample as well.

Trimming stripped 0 bases from V and 7 bases from J, with 4 bases between. CDR1 SGHAT and CDR2 FQNNGV come from the germline V gene. CDR3 length: 12 amino acids. Some clones are missing from TCRdb's copy, which holds only in-frame ones; the method was immunoSEQ multiplex PCR. The sample records under 850,000 clones, 72% being singletons. This clonotype was obtained from a woman younger than 45 in good health. The sample taken for sequencing was memory CD4+ T cells sorted from blood. Specified subset: CD45RA-negative fraction. The chain carries TRBV11-2 and TRBJ1-3, with D hard to call. CDR3 protein: CASSLEGNTIYF. As DNA, the CDR3 is TGTGCCAGCAGCTTAGAGGGGAACACCATATATTTT. Drawing the rest from reference TRBV11-2 and TRBJ1-3, the complete variable domain is EAGVAQSPRYKIIEKRQSVAFWCNPISGHATLYWYQQILGQGPKLLIQFQNNGVVDDSQLPKDRFSAERLKGVDSTLKIQPAKLEDSAVYLCASSLEGNTIYFGEGSWLTVV.